This TCR beta chain was profiled in a study of post-analysis software for immune sequencing data (dated by TCRdb to 2013 to 2016). Regarding the study in general: The recorded disease courses included relapsing-remitting, secondary progressive and progressive-relapsing multiple sclerosis, and some patients had no subtype annotation. Patient repertoires were compared against about twelve previously published healthy control repertoires from donors aged roughly 6 to 28 years. A subset of samples was prepared in parallel using single-end sample barcoding, then pooled and co-amplified after Illumina adapter ligation. General findings and caveats noted by the study authors: Significantly higher frequencies in patients than in controls were found for roughly five TRBV segments, including TRBV5-6, TRBV5-1 and TRBV20-1. Direct clustering with F measure showed strong co-clustering of samples prepared in the same batch, prompting a batch-effect correction. The multiple sclerosis patient group was slightly younger than the control group. Significantly lower normalized Chao1 diversity was found in multiple sclerosis patients than in controls, suggesting substantial peripheral T-cell clonal expansion.

Libraries were prepared through PCR. Sequencing was carried out with an Illumina HiSeq 2500. To reduce PCR and sequencing biases, unique molecular identifiers were incorporated into the TCR beta cDNA libraries. Roughly 0.5 million cDNA molecules were obtained per 1 to 10 million input T cells, so each molecule approximated one T cell. Patient libraries were prepared and sequenced with the same protocol used for the earlier healthy control dataset. Within a given batch, samples were prepared together, multiplexed and sequenced on the same HiSeq lane. Processing in the source paper ran as follows. MIGEC handled the raw barcoded reads, throwing out single-read molecular identifier groups before consensus assembly and CDR3 extraction. VDJtools was used for post-analysis of the clonotype tables, with diversity normalized by down-sampling every dataset to the smallest sample size. To correct batch-related cross-sample contamination, repertoire overlap clustering matched CDR3 amino acid sequences but not nucleotide sequences. Using fastp at Q25 and MiXCR, TCRdb reprocessed the public reads and kept productive beta chains. Rows with one shared CDR3 protein collapse into an entry with the most common genes and DNA. The V and J calls come from TCRdb's annotation, not from the publication. The sample includes about 260,000 distinct CDR3 sequences, with roughly a third observed a single time. Clones ranked in the top ten supply around 4.8% of the sample.

Deletion took 5 bases off V and 3 bases off J, with a span of 10 bases between the germline ends. CDR1 and CDR2 (SGHTA, FQGTGA) derive from the germline V gene. The CDR3 goes from the cysteine to the phenylalanine over 13 residues. Kept here is only the CDR3 DNA, which spans 39 bases and is read in frame from base 1. This clonotype has ten or more counts. The antigen it binds to is not known. Nothing much larger sits one base from this clone, and base qualities are not available. To demonstrate the VDJtools post-analysis software, TCR beta repertoires were profiled from the peripheral blood of about 13 young patients with multiple sclerosis. The multiple sclerosis patients were children and adolescents between roughly 6 and 17 years of age.

The TCR sequence derives from a girl between 10 and 17 years old with multiple sclerosis. The sample comprised blood. The V gene is TRBV7-3 and the J gene is TRBJ1-2, with no D gene named confidently. The DNA sequence reads TGTGCCAGCAGCCCTGGGCGGTACTATGGCTACACCTTC. This translates into CASSPGRYYGYTF.